This TCR beta chain was sequenced during a study of beta chain features in type 1 diabetes. Study information: Examined across all samples were 90 million to 130 million sorted cells. Study conclusions and caveats: Within patients, naive, central memory and Treg TCRB repertoires seemed more similar than within healthy donors.

CD4+ naive, central memory, regulatory and stem cell-like memory subsets were isolated by sorting on CD45RO/CCR7/CD25/CD127/CD95/CD27. This clone was observed a few times. The antigen is undetermined. The study reverse transcribed the entire isolated RNA, so it sequenced expressed TCRB transcripts. TCRdb keeps only in-frame clones here, not all; method: immunoSEQ multiplex PCR. The sample lists roughly 120,000 clones; 30% to 50% were seen once. This receptor was taken from a woman aged 18 to 35 in good health. Sequenced input: stem cell memory CD4+ T cells from blood.

CDR3 nucleotide sequence: TGCAGCGTTGCTCAGGGGCCAACTAATGAAAAACTGTTTTTT. Its protein is CSVAQGPTNEKLFF. The gene calls are TRBV29-1 and TRBJ1-4; maybe TRBD1 (6 bases). Trimming stripped 4 bases from V and 0 bases from J, with 9 bases between. The CDR3 loop spans 14 amino acids. Germline V gives CDR1 SQVTM, CDR2 ANQGSEA.